Sequencing of this T cell receptor beta chain was carried out in a study of cytomegalovirus exposure and HLA in healthy donors. Notes on the study in general: Analysis was carried out at a later point, and it linked a missense DCLRE1C variant to TCR beta V- and J-gene trimming. Apart from CMV serostatus, no immune exposure information was available. Later on, an analysis found that several of the most significant clusters appeared to be linked to common viral pathogens, which included parvovirus B19. In a later analysis, CMV-associated beta chains were mostly HLA-associated, it appeared.

The CDR3 extends over 15 amino acids. J gave up 7 bases and V 3 bases, and 11 bases lay outside the gene matches. CDR1 and CDR2 from the germline V gene are GTSNPN and SVGIG (reference sequence). 60 Vbeta and 13 Jbeta primers were used in PCR. Using immunoSEQ multiplex PCR, the repertoire was profiled, and TCRdb retains in-frame clones only, with some absent. Its listing shows 150,000 to 200,000 clones. Concerning this clone: Its antigen is unknown.

The receptor's source is a man younger than 45 in good health and CMV-seronegative. The J gene is TRBJ2-1, the V gene TRBV30; 8 nucleotides match TRBD2. The material sequenced was PBMCs. The CDR3 region is CAWSRIGRAGNEQFF. The DNA for the CDR3 is TGTGCCTGGAGCAGGATCGGGAGGGCGGGAAATGAGCAGTTCTTC.